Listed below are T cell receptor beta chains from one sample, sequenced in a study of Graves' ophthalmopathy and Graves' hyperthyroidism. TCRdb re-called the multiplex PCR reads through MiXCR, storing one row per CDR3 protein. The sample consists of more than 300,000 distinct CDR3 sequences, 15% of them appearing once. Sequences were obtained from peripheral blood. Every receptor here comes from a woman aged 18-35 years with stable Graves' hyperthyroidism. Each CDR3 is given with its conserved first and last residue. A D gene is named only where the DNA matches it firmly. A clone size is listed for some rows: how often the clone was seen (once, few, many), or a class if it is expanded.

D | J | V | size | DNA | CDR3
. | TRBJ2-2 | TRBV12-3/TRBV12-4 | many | TGTGCCAGCAGTTTAGGACAGGGGAGGGCTCCGAACACCGGGGAGCTGTTTTTT | CASSLGQGRAPNTGELFF
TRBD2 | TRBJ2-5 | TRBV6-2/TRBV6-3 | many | TGTGCCAGCAGTTACGTAGGCGGCGCGGGGGACCGCCAAGAGACCCAGTACTTC | CASSYVGGAGDRQETQYF
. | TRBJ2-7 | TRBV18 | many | TGTGCCAGCTCACCACGGAGGGGCCACGAGCAGTACTTC | CASSPRRGHEQYF
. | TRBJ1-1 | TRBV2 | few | TGTGCCAGCAGTGCCAGACAGGTGAACACTGAAGCTTTCTTT | CASSARQVNTEAFF
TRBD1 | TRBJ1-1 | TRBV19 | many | TGTGCCAGCCAGGACAGGGATGTTTCTGAAGCTTTCTTT | CASQDRDVSEAFF
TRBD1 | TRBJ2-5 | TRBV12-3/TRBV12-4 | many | TGTGCCAGCAGTCGCAGGGGGCAGGCAGGAGAGACCCAGTACTTC | CASSRRGQAGETQYF
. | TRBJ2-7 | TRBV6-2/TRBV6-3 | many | TGTGCCAGCTCGCAAACAACGGGACCAATAAGACGTGAGCAGTACTTC | CASSQTTGPIRREQYF
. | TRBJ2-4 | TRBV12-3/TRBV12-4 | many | TGTGCCAGCAGTTTACCAGGTGGCGGCATTCAGTACTTC | CASSLPGGGIQYF
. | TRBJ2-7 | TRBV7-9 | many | TGTGCCAGCAGCTTAGCAGTTATTACCTCCTACGAGCAGTACTTC | CASSLAVITSYEQYF
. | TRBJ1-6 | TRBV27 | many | TGTGCCAGCAGTTTATCCCGGGGTGGGTCACCCCTCCACTTT | CASSLSRGGSPLHF
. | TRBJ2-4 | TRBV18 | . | TGTGCCAGCTCACCGAGCAGAGCGGACATTCAGTACTTC | CASSPSRADIQYF
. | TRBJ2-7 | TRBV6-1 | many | TGTGCCAGCAGGCCCGGGCCCCTCGTCAACGAGCAGTACTTC | CASRPGPLVNEQYF
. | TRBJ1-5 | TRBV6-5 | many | TGTGCCAGCAGAAGCCTTCCTCCCGGGGCTCGATCCGATCAGCCCCAGCATTTT | CASRSLPPGARSDQPQHF
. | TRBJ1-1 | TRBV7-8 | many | TGTGCCAGCAGCTTAAGTTCAGGGATGGGAGCTGAAGCTTTCTTT | CASSLSSGMGAEAFF
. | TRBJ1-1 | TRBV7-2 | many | TGTGCCAGCAGCTTAGGAGCAAAGTGGGACACTGAAGCTTTCTTT | CASSLGAKWDTEAFF
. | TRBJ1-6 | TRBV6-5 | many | TGTGCCAGCAGTTACAGGGGGATTAGCAATTCACCCCTCCACTTT | CASSYRGISNSPLHF
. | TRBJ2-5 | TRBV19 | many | TGTGCCAGTAGTACAACAACCAGACAGAAAGAGACCCAGTACTTC | CASSTTTRQKETQYF
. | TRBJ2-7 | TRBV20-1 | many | TGCAGTGCCGGATCAGGGGAGGGCGAGCAGTACTTC | CSAGSGEGEQYF
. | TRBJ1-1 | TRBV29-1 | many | TGTTCGGGCAGGGTAGGTACTGAAGCTTTCTTT | CSGRVGTEAFF
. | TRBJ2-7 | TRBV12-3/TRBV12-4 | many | TGTGCCAGCAGTTTCGGTTTAGGGTGGATCTACGAGCAGTACTTC | CASSFGLGWIYEQYF
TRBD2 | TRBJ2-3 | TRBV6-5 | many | TGTGCCAGCAGTTACTCGCGGGGGGCGCGGGGAGATACGCAGTATTTT | CASSYSRGARGDTQYF
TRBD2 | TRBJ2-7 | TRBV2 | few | TGTGCCGGTCTCCCTAGACTAGCGGGGGGTTCATCCTACGAGCAGTACTTC | CAGLPRLAGGSSYEQYF
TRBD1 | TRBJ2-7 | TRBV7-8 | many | TGTGCCAGCAGCACACCCGGGACAGACCCCTACGAGCAGTACTTC | CASSTPGTDPYEQYF
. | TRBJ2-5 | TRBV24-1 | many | TGTGCCACCAGTGATACGGTCCAAGAGACCCAGTACTTC | CATSDTVQETQYF
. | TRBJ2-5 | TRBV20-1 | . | TGCAGTGCTAGAGCCCCAGGATTAGAAGAGACCCAGTACTTC | CSARAPGLEETQYF
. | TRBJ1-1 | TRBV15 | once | TGTGCCACCAGCAATGACGGGTACACTGAAGCTTTCTTT | CATSNDGYTEAFF
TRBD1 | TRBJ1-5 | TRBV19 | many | TGTGCCAGTAGTCCTCGACAGGGTGGGAATCAGCCCCAGCATTTT | CASSPRQGGNQPQHF
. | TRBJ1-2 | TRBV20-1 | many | TGCAGTGCTGACAGCTCGACAGGATATGGCTACACCTTC | CSADSSTGYGYTF
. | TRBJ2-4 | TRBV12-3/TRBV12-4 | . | TGTGCCAGCAGTGGGACCGGGGCGTGGAACATTCAGTACTTC | CASSGTGAWNIQYF
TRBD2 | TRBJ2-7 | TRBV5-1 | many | TGCGCCAGCAGCGCGCTGACTAGCGGGGGAGGTGAGCAGTACTTC | CASSALTSGGGEQYF
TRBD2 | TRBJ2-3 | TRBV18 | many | TGTGCCAGCTCACCCCCCACGGGGGGGCGTCGCACAGATACGCAGTATTTT | CASSPPTGGRRTDTQYF
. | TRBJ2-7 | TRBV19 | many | TGTGCCAGTAGTATAGCCGGGGGGCAAGTCTACGAGCAGTACTTC | CASSIAGGQVYEQYF
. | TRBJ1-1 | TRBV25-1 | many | TGTGCCAGCAGTGAACGAACGTTAAGGAACACTGAAGCTTTCTTT | CASSERTLRNTEAFF
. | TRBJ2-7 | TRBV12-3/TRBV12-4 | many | TGTGCCAGCTGCCCCGCAGGGGGCGGGGGGTACGAGCAGTACTTC | CASCPAGGGGYEQYF
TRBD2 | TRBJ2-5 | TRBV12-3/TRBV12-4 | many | TGTGCCAGCAGGTCTAGCGGGGGGGCCGCGGAGACCCAGTACTTC | CASRSSGGAAETQYF
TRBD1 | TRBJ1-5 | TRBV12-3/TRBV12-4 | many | TGTGCCAGCAGTTTTAGGTTGTCGACAGGGGGCAATAATCAGCCCCAGCATTTT | CASSFRLSTGGNNQPQHF
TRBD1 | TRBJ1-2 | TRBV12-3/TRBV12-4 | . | TGTGCCAGCCAGACAGGGCCCACTAACTATGGCTACACCTTC | CASQTGPTNYGYTF
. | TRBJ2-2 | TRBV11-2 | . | TGTGCCAGCAGCTTAGAGGCAGTTGGGGAGCTGTTTTTT | CASSLEAVGELFF
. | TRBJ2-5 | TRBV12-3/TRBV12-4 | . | TGTGCCAGCAGCCGTAAGTCGGACTTCCAAGAGACCCAGTACTTC | CASSRKSDFQETQYF
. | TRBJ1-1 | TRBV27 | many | TGTGCCAGCAGGGCTCACCCGAACACTGAAGCTTTCTTT | CASRAHPNTEAFF
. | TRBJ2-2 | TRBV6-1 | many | TGTGCCAGCAGTCCCCCAGGGGCCGGGGAGCTGTTTTTT | CASSPPGAGELFF
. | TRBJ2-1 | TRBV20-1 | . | TGCAGTGCTAGAAGTCTCTCTTCCTACAATGAGCAGTTCTTC | CSARSLSSYNEQFF
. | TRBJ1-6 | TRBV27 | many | TGTGCCAGCAGGGATGGGTGGTCGAATTCACCCCTCCACTTT | CASRDGWSNSPLHF
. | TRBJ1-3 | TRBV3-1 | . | TGTGCCAGCAGCCAAGTCGGAGGTGGCACCATATATTTT | CASSQVGGGTIYF
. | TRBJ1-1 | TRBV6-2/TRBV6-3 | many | TGTGCCAGCAGCCCCATTCTAGCAGGGGAAGCTTTCTTT | CASSPILAGEAFF
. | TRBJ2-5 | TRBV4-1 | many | TGCGCCAGCAGCTTCGTCCTTGGGGGCCGCCAAGAGACCCAGTACTTC | CASSFVLGGRQETQYF
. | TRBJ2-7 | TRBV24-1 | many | TGTGCCACCAGTGATGCCCAGGGAGGGGGCTACGAGCAGTACTTC | CATSDAQGGGYEQYF
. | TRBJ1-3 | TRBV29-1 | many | TGCAGCGTCGACAGTTCCTCTGGAAACACCATATATTTT | CSVDSSSGNTIYF
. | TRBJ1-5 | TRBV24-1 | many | TGTGCCACCAGCGGCGGGTATAGCAATCAGCCCCAGCATTTT | CATSGGYSNQPQHF
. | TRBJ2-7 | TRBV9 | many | TGTGCCAGCAGCGCTGACGGGACGGGGGCCTACGAGCAGTACTTC | CASSADGTGAYEQYF
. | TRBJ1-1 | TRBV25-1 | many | TGTGCCAGCAGTGAGGTACAGGGAGGGGGAACTGAAGCTTTCTTT | CASSEVQGGGTEAFF
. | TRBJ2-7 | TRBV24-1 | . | TGTGCCACCAGTGAGGCCCGGATACCTTACGAGCAGTACTTC | CATSEARIPYEQYF
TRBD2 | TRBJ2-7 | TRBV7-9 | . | TGTGCCAGCAGCCCCGCGGGGGGCCAGTGGGAGCAGTACTTC | CASSPAGGQWEQYF
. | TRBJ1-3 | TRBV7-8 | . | TGTGCCAGCAGCCAGGGGATCAGGCTCCCCTCTGGAAACACCATATATTTT | CASSQGIRLPSGNTIYF
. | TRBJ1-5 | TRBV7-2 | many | TGTGCCAGCAGCTACAGGGTTCCGGTAAATCAGCCCCAGCATTTT | CASSYRVPVNQPQHF